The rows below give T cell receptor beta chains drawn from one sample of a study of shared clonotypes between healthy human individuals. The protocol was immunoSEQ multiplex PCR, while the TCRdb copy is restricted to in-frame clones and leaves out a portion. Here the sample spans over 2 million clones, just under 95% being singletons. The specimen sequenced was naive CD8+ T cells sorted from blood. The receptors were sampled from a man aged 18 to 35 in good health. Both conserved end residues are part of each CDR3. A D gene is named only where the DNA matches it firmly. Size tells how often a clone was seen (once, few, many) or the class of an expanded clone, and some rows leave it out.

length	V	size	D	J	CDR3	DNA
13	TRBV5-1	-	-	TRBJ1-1	CASSGVGSTEAFF	TGCGCCAGCAGCGGAGTAGGTAGCACTGAAGCTTTCTTT
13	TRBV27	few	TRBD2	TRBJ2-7	CASSFSGTGEQYF	TGTGCCAGCAGTTTCAGCGGGACCGGCGAGCAGTACTTC
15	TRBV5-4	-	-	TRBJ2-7	CASSVGGLLRNEQYF	TGTGCCAGCAGCGTCGGGGGCCTCTTAAGGAACGAGCAGTACTTC
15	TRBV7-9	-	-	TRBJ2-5	CASRLTSEGQETQYF	TGTGCCAGCAGGCTTACTTCTGAGGGCCAAGAGACCCAGTACTTC
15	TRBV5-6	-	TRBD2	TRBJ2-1	CASSQSGGPYNEQFF	TGTGCCAGCAGTCAGAGCGGGGGCCCCTACAATGAGCAGTTCTTC
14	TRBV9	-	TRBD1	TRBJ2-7	CASSAGTATYEQYF	TGTGCCAGCAGCGCCGGGACAGCGACCTACGAGCAGTACTTC
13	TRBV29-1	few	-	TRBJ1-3	CSVAKGAGNTIYF	TGCAGCGTGGCTAAAGGGGCTGGAAACACCATATATTTT
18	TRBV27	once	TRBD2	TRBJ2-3	CASSSWTSGAPSTDTQYF	TGTGCCAGCAGTTCTTGGACTAGCGGAGCACCTAGCACAGATACGCAGTATTTT
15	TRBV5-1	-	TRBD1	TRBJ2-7	CASRWGQGEGDEQYF	TGCGCCAGCAGGTGGGGACAGGGAGAAGGTGACGAGCAGTACTTC
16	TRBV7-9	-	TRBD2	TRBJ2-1	CASIHWGAGGYNEQFF	TGTGCCAGCATCCACTGGGGAGCGGGAGGCTACAATGAGCAGTTCTTC
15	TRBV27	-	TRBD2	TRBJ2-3	CASSPLAGNTDTQYF	TGTGCCAGCAGTCCGCTAGCGGGGAACACAGATACGCAGTATTTT
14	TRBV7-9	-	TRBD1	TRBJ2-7	CASSLGQGANEQYF	TGTGCCAGCAGCTTGGGACAGGGGGCCAACGAGCAGTACTTC
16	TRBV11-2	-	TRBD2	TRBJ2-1	CASSARDYREYNEQFF	TGTGCCAGCAGCGCACGGGACTACCGAGAATACAATGAGCAGTTCTTC
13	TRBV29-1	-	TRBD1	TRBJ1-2	CSVPDRGSYGYTF	TGCAGCGTTCCGGACAGGGGATCCTATGGCTACACCTTC
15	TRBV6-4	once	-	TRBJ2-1	CASSDPRGSNNEQFF	TGTGCCAGCAGTGACCCCAGGGGAAGTAACAATGAGCAGTTCTTC
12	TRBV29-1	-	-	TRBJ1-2	CSAAGLDYGYTF	TGCAGCGCCGCCGGTCTAGACTATGGCTACACCTTC
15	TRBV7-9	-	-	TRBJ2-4	CASSPPGLPKNIQYF	TGTGCCAGCAGCCCCCCGGGGCTACCCAAAAACATTCAGTACTTC
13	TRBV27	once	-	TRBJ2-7	CASSFQISYEQYF	TGTGCCAGCAGTTTTCAGATCTCCTACGAGCAGTACTTC
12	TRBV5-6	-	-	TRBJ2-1	CASSLAGGEQFF	TGTGCCAGCAGCCTGGCTGGAGGTGAGCAGTTCTTC
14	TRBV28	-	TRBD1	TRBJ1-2	CASSPGTGNYGYTF	TGTGCCAGCAGTCCCGGGACAGGGAACTATGGCTACACCTTC